These T cell receptor beta chains were read from a single sample in a study of post-analysis software for immune sequencing data. TCRdb independently ran MiXCR on the PCR reads; one entry per CDR3 protein. Counted here are 750,000 to 900,000 distinct CDR3 sequences, 46% occurring once; the ten biggest clones make up around 4.7%. The sample consisted of blood. The receptors here all came from a girl under 18 with multiple sclerosis. Each CDR3 is given with its conserved first and last residue. The D gene is left open where the match is weak. Some rows mark clone size as missing; the rest say once, few, many or name a class of expanded clone.

CDR3 length | J gene | D gene | V gene | clone size | CDR3 DNA | CDR3 protein
16 | TRBJ2-1 | TRBD2 | TRBV7-3 | . | TGTGCCAGCAGCCCGCGGGGACTAGCGGGAGTCGGTGAGCAGTTCTTC | CASSPRGLAGVGEQFF
15 | TRBJ2-5 | TRBD1 | TRBV5-1 | . | TGCGCCAGCAGCTCCTTGGGACAGGGGGAAGAGACCCAGTACTTC | CASSSLGQGEETQYF
14 | TRBJ2-7 | . | TRBV12-3/TRBV12-4 | . | TGTGCCAGCAGCCCCGGACGGACCTCCTACGAGCAGTACTTC | CASSPGRTSYEQYF
13 | TRBJ2-7 | . | TRBV30 | . | TGTGCCTGGAGTACGGGACGGGCCTACGAGCAGTACTTC | CAWSTGRAYEQYF
14 | TRBJ2-7 | TRBD2 | TRBV19 | . | TGTGCCAGTAGTATTCGATTTGCGGGGGACGAGCAGTACTTC | CASSIRFAGDEQYF
15 | TRBJ2-2 | TRBD2 | TRBV6-2/TRBV6-3 | . | TGTGCCAGCAGTTATTTTAGCGGGAGCACCGGGGAGCTGTTTTTT | CASSYFSGSTGELFF
12 | TRBJ1-2 | . | TRBV25-1 | . | TGTGCCAGCATGTCGGAGAACTATGGCTACACCTTC | CASMSENYGYTF
17 | TRBJ1-1 | . | TRBV6-1 | few | TGTGCCAGCAGGCGAAGGGCAGGGCCTACACGTAACACTGAAGCTTTCTTT | CASRRRAGPTRNTEAFF
13 | TRBJ1-5 | . | TRBV20-1 | . | TGCAGTGCGAGAGGGCAGGGCGGCCAGCCCCAGCATTTT | CSARGQGGQPQHF
14 | TRBJ2-7 | TRBD1 | TRBV30 | . | TGTGCCTGGAGAGCCGGGACAGGGGAGGGCGAGCAGTACTTC | CAWRAGTGEGEQYF
15 | TRBJ2-1 | TRBD2 | TRBV29-1 | . | TGCAGCGTTGAATGGTCTAGCGGGGGCTACAATGAGCAGTTCTTC | CSVEWSSGGYNEQFF
13 | TRBJ1-2 | . | TRBV28 | . | TGTGCCAGCATAGACGGGGGAAAGTATGGCTACACCTTC | CASIDGGKYGYTF
15 | TRBJ2-5 | . | TRBV27 | . | TGTGCCAGCAGGCGCGAAGACCAGGGGGGAAAGACCCAGTACTTC | CASRREDQGGKTQYF
13 | TRBJ2-7 | TRBD1 | TRBV29-1 | few | TGCAGCGTTGAATCAGGGGGCGGTTACGAGCAGTACTTC | CSVESGGGYEQYF
15 | TRBJ2-3 | . | TRBV29-1 | . | TGCAGCGTTGTGAGAGGGCCCCAAAGCACAGATACGCAGTATTTT | CSVVRGPQSTDTQYF
14 | TRBJ2-5 | . | TRBV14 | once | TGTGCCAGCAGCCAAGCAGGGTTCGGAGAGACCCAGTACTTC | CASSQAGFGETQYF
10 | TRBJ2-1 | . | TRBV20-1 | once | TGCAGTGCTGGGTTTGGAGAGCAGTTCTTC | CSAGFGEQFF
12 | TRBJ2-7 | . | TRBV7-9 | . | TGTGCCAGCAGCGGATTACCCAATGAGCAGTACTTC | CASSGLPNEQYF
14 | TRBJ2-7 | TRBD1 | TRBV12-3/TRBV12-4 | . | TGTGCCAGCAGAACAGACAGGGGATATTACGAGCAGTACTTC | CASRTDRGYYEQYF
17 | TRBJ2-7 | TRBD2 | TRBV6-1 | few | TGTGCCAGCTCCCCTGGGGCTAGCGGGAGGAAAAAGTACGAGCAGTACTTC | CASSPGASGRKKYEQYF
15 | TRBJ2-7 | . | TRBV12-3/TRBV12-4 | few | TGTGCCAGCAGTTTTTGGGTTAACGGGGTCTACGAGCAGTACTTC | CASSFWVNGVYEQYF
15 | TRBJ2-1 | . | TRBV11-1 | . | TGTGCCAGCAGCATACCCGGCCAAGGGCTAAATGAGCAGTTCTTC | CASSIPGQGLNEQFF